This TCR beta chain was observed in a study of blood T cell repertoires in COVID-19. At the level of the study: Collection of acute and convalescent COVID-19 samples took place in the United States, Italy and Spain. Sample material is recorded as cDNA or gDNA derived from T cells, B-cell-depleted T cells, or PBMCs.

The CDR3 covers 14 residues. Deletions cut 8 bases from V and 0 bases from J, with 12 bases between. From germline, CDR1 is SNHLY and CDR2 FYNNEI. In the authors' methods: The assay estimated nucleated cells by amplifying reference gene primers. This table comes from immunoSEQ multiplex PCR, and its TCRdb copy is limited to in-frame clones, with some not included. The V and J calls and clone size come from that table; D and trimming were worked out from the DNA. In the table there are roughly 330,000 clones, about 86% of which are singletons. The chain combines TRBV2 with TRBJ2-3, with D maybe TRBD1 (5 bases). The TCR sequence derives from a woman in her forties or fifties with acute or convalescent COVID-19. The sample consisted of peripheral blood. CDR3 DNA sequence: TGTGCCAGCCAACGAGCAGGGAGCACAGATACGCAGTATTTT. The encoded protein is CASQRAGSTDTQYF.